This T cell receptor beta chain emerged from a study of T cell changes during pregnancy in multiple sclerosis. Libraries were prepared by immunoSEQ multiplex PCR; TCRdb keeps only in-frame clonotypes and omits some of them. The table includes about 60,000 clones, 90% to 95% detected once. V lost 4 bases and J lost 0, with 20 bases in between. Germline V gene lookup returns CDR1 SGHRS and CDR2 YFSETQ. The CDR3 loop spans 18 amino acids. The gene calls are TRBV5-1 and TRBJ2-4; D not resolved. The TCR comes from a female donor with multiple sclerosis, enrolled in a pregnancy study. This specimen consisted of peripheral blood, obtained in the first trimester of pregnancy. The CDR3 coding sequence is TGCGCCAGCAGCCCAGGCGCAGGTCCACCCTTAGCCAAAAACATTCAGTACTTC. It codes for CASSPGAGPPLAKNIQYF.